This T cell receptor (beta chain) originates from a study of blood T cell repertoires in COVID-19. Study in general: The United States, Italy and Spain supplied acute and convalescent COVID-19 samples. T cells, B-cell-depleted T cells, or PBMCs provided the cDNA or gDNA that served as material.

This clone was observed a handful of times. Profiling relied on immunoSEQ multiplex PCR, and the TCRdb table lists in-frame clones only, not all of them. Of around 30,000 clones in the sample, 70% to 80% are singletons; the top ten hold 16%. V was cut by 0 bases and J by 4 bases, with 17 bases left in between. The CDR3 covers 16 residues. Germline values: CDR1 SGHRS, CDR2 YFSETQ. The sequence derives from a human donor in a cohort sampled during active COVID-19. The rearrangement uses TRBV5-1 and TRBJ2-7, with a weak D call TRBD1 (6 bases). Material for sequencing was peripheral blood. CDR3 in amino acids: CASSLGHRDIIYEQYF. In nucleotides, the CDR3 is TGCGCCAGCAGCTTGGGACACCGGGACATAATATACGAGCAGTACTTC.